Sequencing of this T cell receptor beta chain was carried out in a study of CD8+CD57+ T cells in acquired aplastic anemia. Patients who underwent sequencing had shown CD8+CD57+ cell expansion by flow cytometry. This CDR3 contains 14 residues. CDR1 is SNHLY, CDR2 FYNNEI, per germline. The V gene end was trimmed by 4 bases and the J gene end by 3 bases; junction bases not matched to a gene: 4. Investigators profiled TCR beta VDJ and CDR3 from genomic DNA template. TCRdb analysed the reads with MiXCR anew, one entry per CDR3 protein. The table lists 150,000 to 200,000 distinct CDR3 sequences, about 50% of them singletons. There are many counts of this clonotype.

This chain connects TRBV2 to TRBJ1-2; 8 nucleotides match TRBD1. Sequences were obtained from sorted CD4+, CD8+, or CD8+CD57+ T cells (not recorded which) from PBMCs. The source of this sequence is a human donor with aplastic anemia. CDR3 loop: CASSGQGSYYGYTF. For the CDR3, the DNA is TGTGCCAGCAGTGGACAGGGGTCATACTATGGCTACACCTTC.